The clone carrying this T cell receptor beta chain turned up a few times. The target antigen is unknown. This entry is derived from a study of blood T cells in healthy people across ages. Findings of the study overall: Naive CD4+ cells and diversity were both higher in long-lived donors than in aged donors.

Together with a sample-barcoded 5' primer, a J-beta primer mix was included in a second PCR lasting about 6 to 11 cycles. A minimum of 2.5 million CDR3-containing paired-end reads was obtained for each sample. TCRdb re-called the 5' RACE reads through MiXCR, storing one row per CDR3 protein. The top ten clones hold under 4.5% of a sample with about 800,000 distinct CDR3 sequences, roughly 25% of them seen once. These records were also assigned to another study, of T cells of mothers and their children. From that paper: For cDNA synthesis, the complete extracted RNA was used (approximately 1.4 ug per 15 ul). Thymic selection shapes TCR recombination output similarly in related and unrelated pairs.

The receptor's source is a boy between 10 and 17 years old in good health. Specimen: blood.

The CDR3 DNA is TGTGCCAGCAGCGGGACGCCGGCGAAGTCACCCCTCCACTTT. Translated, it gives CASSGTPAKSPLHF. The V call is TRBV9, the J call TRBJ1-6; D is unclear. Germline CDR1 SGDLS, CDR2 YYNGEE. CDR3 length: 14 amino acids. V lost 3 bases and J 10 bases, leaving 14 bases between the germline ends.